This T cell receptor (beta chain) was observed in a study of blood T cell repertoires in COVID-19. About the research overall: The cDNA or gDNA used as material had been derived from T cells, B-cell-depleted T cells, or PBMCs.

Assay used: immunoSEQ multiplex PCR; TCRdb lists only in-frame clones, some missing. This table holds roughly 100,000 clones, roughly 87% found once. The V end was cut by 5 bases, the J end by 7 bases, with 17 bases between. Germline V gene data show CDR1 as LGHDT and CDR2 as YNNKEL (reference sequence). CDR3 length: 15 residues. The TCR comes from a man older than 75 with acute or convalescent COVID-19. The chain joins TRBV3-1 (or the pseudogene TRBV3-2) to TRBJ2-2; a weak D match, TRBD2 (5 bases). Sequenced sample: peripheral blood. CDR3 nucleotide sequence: TGTGCCAGCAGCGCCGGAGGACTGAACTTCGGGGAGCTGTTTTTT. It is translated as CASSAGGLNFGELFF.